Below are 22 T cell receptor beta chains sequenced from a single sample in a study of control samples from healthy donors and cancer patients. Assay used: immunoSEQ multiplex PCR; TCRdb lists only in-frame clones, some missing. The sample has about 42,000 clones, approximately 87% seen once. The sequencing input was blood. The receptors shown here come from a man in his sixties in good health.

CDR3 DNA: TGTGCCAGCAGTTTTGGACCGACAGGGGGTTTCTCCGGGGAGCTGTTTTTT. Its translation: CASSFGPTGGFSGELFF. The chain uses TRBV27 and TRBJ2-2; 9 bases agree with TRBD1. Looked up from germline, CDR1 is MNHEY and CDR2 is SMNVEV (reference sequence). The CDR3 is 17 residues long. V was pared by 3 bases and J by 6 bases, with 11 bases of the junction left unmatched.

In its sample, this clone was seen a few times. The gene calls are TRBV11-2 and TRBJ1-3, with D possibly being TRBD1 (6 bases). The germline CDR1 and CDR2 sequences are SGHAT and FQNNGV. The CDR3 spans 16 residues. V dropped 6 bases and J dropped 7 bases, with 22 bases sitting between them. The DNA for the CDR3 is TGTGCCAGCAGTACCGGACGGAGTTCCAGGGGTAACACCATATATTTT. Protein sequence: CASSTGRSSRGNTIYF.

The rearrangement links TRBV4-2 to TRBJ2-1; TRBD2 agrees at 9 bases. CDR1 and CDR2 (germline): LGHNA, YNFKEQ. V shed 6 bases, J shed 5 bases, and the junction held 5 bases outside the gene matches. The CDR3 is 14 residues long. The CDR3 nucleotides read TGTGCCAGCAGGCGGTTAGCGGGGGACAATGAGCAGTTCTTC. This translates into CASRRLAGDNEQFF.

This sequence joins TRBV27 and TRBJ2-7, with 13 bases matching TRBD2. In germline, CDR1 is MNHEY, CDR2 SMNVEV (reference sequence). Trimming removed 6 bases from V and 0 bases from J; junction bases left unmatched: 11. The CDR3 is made up of 18 amino acids. The CDR3 here is CASSAVGLAGDRSYEQYF. The CDR3 coding sequence is TGTGCCAGCAGCGCTGTAGGACTAGCGGGAGACCGCTCCTACGAGCAGTACTTC.

The chain recombines TRBV14 with TRBJ1-4; D is unclear. CDR3 length: 13 amino acids. Germline CDR1 SGHDN, CDR2 FVKESK. The V gene lost 0 bases and the J gene lost 7 bases, with 6 bases spanning the gap. The CDR3 sequence is CASSQDLGEKLFF. As DNA, the CDR3 is TGTGCCAGCAGCCAAGATCTCGGTGAAAAACTGTTTTTT.

The rearrangement joins TRBV19 to TRBJ1-4; no definite D call. With 7 bases removed from V and 0 bases from J, the gap between germline ends came to 18 bases. Germline CDR1 reads LNHDA; CDR2 reads SQIVND (reference sequence). This CDR3 has 17 residues. Written as DNA, the CDR3 is TGTGCCAGTATTAAAGGACCGTTGATTTCAACTAATGAAAAACTGTTTTTT. The encoded protein is CASIKGPLISTNEKLFF.

The chain has TRBV27 and TRBJ1-3; TRBD1 might be the D (6 bases). Trimming pared 5 bases from V and 0 bases from J, leaving 14 bases between. Per the germline V gene, CDR1 is MNHEY and CDR2 is SMNVEV (reference sequence). The CDR3 runs 16 residues. The CDR3 is CASSPRRGNSGNTIYF. CDR3 DNA sequence: TGTGCCAGCAGTCCCCGCAGGGGCAACTCTGGAAACACCATATATTTT.

This chain links TRBV6-5 with TRBJ2-3; no clear D gene. This CDR3 has 14 amino acids. V lost 8 bases to trimming and J lost 0 bases, with 12 bases between them. Germline V CDR1 and CDR2: MNHEY, SVGAGI. CDR3 in DNA: TGTGCCAGCCTACCCCCCTCTAGCACAGATACGCAGTATTTT. Protein sequence: CASLPPSSTDTQYF.

V gene TRBV11-2 combines with J gene TRBJ2-1; the match to TRBD2 covers 11 bases. The J segment lost 6 bases and the V segment lost 4 bases, leaving 5 bases of the junction unmatched. The CDR3 covers 15 residues. The germline V gene has CDR1 SGHAT and CDR2 FQNNGV. The CDR3 sequence: CASSWLGTSGNEQFF. The CDR3 nucleotides are TGTGCCAGCAGCTGGCTCGGGACTAGCGGCAATGAGCAGTTCTTC. Variable domain in full (rest from reference TRBV11-2 and TRBJ2-1): EAGVAQSPRYKIIEKRQSVAFWCNPISGHATLYWYQQILGQGPKLLIQFQNNGVVDDSQLPKDRFSAERLKGVDSTLKIQPAKLEDSAVYLCASSWLGTSGNEQFFGPGTRLTVL.

As for this clone: The junction departs from the called germline gene at one end, perhaps through a read error. The sample holds other DNA sequences that translate to the same CDR3. The J gene is TRBJ2-5, the V gene TRBV10-3; 9 positions agree with TRBD2. Looked up from germline, CDR1 is ENHRY and CDR2 is SYGVKD. The CDR3 extends over 15 amino acids. DNA of the CDR3: TGTGCCATCAGTGACCCAGCGGGAGGCCAAGAGACTCAGTACTTC. It encodes CAISDPAGGQETQYF.

This rearrangement joins TRBV5-1 to TRBJ2-3; the D is unclear. Trimming cost V 1 base and J 2 bases, with 8 bases left between them. Germline V gives CDR1 SGHRS, CDR2 YFSETQ. The length of the CDR3 is 14 residues. The CDR3 here is CASSLSQPTDTQYF. Written as DNA, the CDR3 is TGCGCCAGCAGCTTGTCACAGCCCACAGATACGCAGTATTTT.

The chain carries TRBV29-1 and TRBJ1-5; 7 bases are shared with TRBD1. This CDR3 comprises 13 residues. Germline values: CDR1 SQVTM, CDR2 ANQGSEA. J gave up 6 bases and V 4 bases, and 6 bases lay outside the gene matches. CDR3 nucleotides: TGCAGCGTTGGGCAGGGGGTCGGTCAGCCCCAGCATTTT. Protein product: CSVGQGVGQPQHF.

The chain links TRBV10-1 to TRBJ2-7; D ambiguous. The V gene lost 4 bases and the J gene lost 2 bases, with 9 bases spanning the gap. Germline values: CDR1 WNHNN, CDR2 SYGVQD (reference sequence). This CDR3 spans 13 amino acids. DNA for the CDR3: TGCGCCAGCAGTGGTAACGGCCCCTACGAGCAGTACTTC. This encodes CASSGNGPYEQYF.

This clone was seen a few times. The chain couples TRBV30 to TRBJ1-1; a weak D match, TRBD1 (6 bases). This CDR3 has 16 residues. CDR1 and CDR2 from the germline V gene are GTSNPN and SVGIG (reference sequence). V shed 1 base and J shed 4 bases, with 19 bases lying between them. DNA for the CDR3: TGTGCCTGGAGTGCAACCGGGACACGGGGGGGCACTGAAGCTTTCTTT. Amino acids: CAWSATGTRGGTEAFF.

The chain uses TRBV29-1 and TRBJ1-3; 8 bases line up with TRBD1. This CDR3 contains 14 residues. CDR1 is SQVTM and CDR2 is ANQGSEA in the germline V gene. V was pared by 7 bases and J by 1 base, with 6 bases of the junction left unmatched. This CDR3 reads CSGETGESGNTIYF. For the CDR3, the DNA is TGCAGCGGAGAGACAGGGGAGTCTGGAAACACCATATATTTT.

This clone has more than one count but fewer than ten. The chain is built from TRBV27 and TRBJ2-2, with TRBD2 matching 10 bases. The CDR3 extends over 15 amino acids. Germline values: CDR1 MNHEY, CDR2 SMNVEV (reference sequence). With V trimmed by 10 bases and J by 6 bases, 11 bases remained unmatched. The CDR3 DNA sequence: TGTGCCACCATTGGCCTGGGACTAGCGTCCGGGGAGCTGTTTTTT. This codes for CATIGLGLASGELFF.

V and J are TRBV4-3 and TRBJ1-1; D gene unclear. Germline assignment: CDR1 LGHNA and CDR2 YSLEER. The CDR3 extends over 15 amino acids. Deletions cut 6 bases from V and 0 bases from J, with 14 bases between. The CDR3 region has the DNA TGCGCCAGCAGAGAACAGCCAACGATGAACACTGAAGCTTTCTTT. This gives the protein CASREQPTMNTEAFF.

The chain employs TRBV2 and TRBJ1-5; D may be TRBD1 (6 bases). V gave up 4 bases and J gave up 7 bases, with 14 bases separating them. This CDR3 has 14 amino acids. Germline CDR1 is SNHLY and CDR2 is FYNNEI. The CDR3 DNA sequence: TGTGCCAGCAGTGGAACAGGGAGAAGGCAGCCCCAGCATTTT. Protein: CASSGTGRRQPQHF.

This chain connects TRBV18 to TRBJ1-1; no firm D call. The CDR3 extends over 14 amino acids. The V and J ends lost 3 bases and 2 bases respectively, with 10 bases between them. Per the germline V gene, CDR1 is KGHSH and CDR2 is LQKENI. This chain's CDR3 is CASSPSHLNTEAFF. CDR3 sequence (DNA): TGTGCCAGCTCACCGTCCCATTTAAACACTGAAGCTTTCTTT.

The chain is built from TRBV9 and TRBJ1-1; no reliable D call. Germline values: CDR1 SGDLS, CDR2 YYNGEE. V lost 0 bases to trimming and J lost 0 bases, with 12 bases between them. The CDR3 extends over 16 amino acids. The CDR3: CASSVAPSIMNTEAFF. In DNA form, the CDR3 reads TGTGCCAGCAGCGTAGCCCCCTCGATCATGAACACTGAAGCTTTCTTT.

The chain has TRBV19 and TRBJ2-1, with 8 positions matching TRBD2. The V gene end was trimmed by 5 bases and the J gene end by 6 bases; junction bases not matched to a gene: 12. The CDR3 spans 16 residues. The germline gives CDR1 LNHDA, CDR2 SQIVND (reference sequence). DNA of the CDR3: TGTGCCAGTAGTGCCGCTACGGTACTAGCGGCCAATGAGCAGTTCTTC. Translated: CASSAATVLAANEQFF.

This clone has more than one count but fewer than ten. The chain combines TRBV2 with TRBJ2-3; tentative D call: TRBD1 (5 bases). The length of the CDR3 is 15 residues. Trimming took off 1 base at V and 5 bases at J, with 13 bases between the two ends. Germline CDR1 reads SNHLY; CDR2 reads FYNNEI. The DNA for the CDR3 is TGTGCCAGCAGTGAAGAGGGGTCAAAAGTAGATACGCAGTATTTT. Its translation is CASSEEGSKVDTQYF.